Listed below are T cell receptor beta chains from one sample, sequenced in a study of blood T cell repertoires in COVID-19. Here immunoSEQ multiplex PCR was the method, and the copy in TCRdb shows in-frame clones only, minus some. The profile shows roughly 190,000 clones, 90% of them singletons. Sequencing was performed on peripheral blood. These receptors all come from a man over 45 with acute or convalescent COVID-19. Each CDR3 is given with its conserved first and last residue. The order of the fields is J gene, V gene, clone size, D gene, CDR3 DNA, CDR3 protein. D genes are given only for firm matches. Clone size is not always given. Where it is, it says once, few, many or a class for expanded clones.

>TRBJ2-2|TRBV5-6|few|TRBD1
TGTGCCAGCAGCTTTAAACAGGGGGCTACCACCGGGGAGCTGTTTTTT
CASSFKQGATTGELFF
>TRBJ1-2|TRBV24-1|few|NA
TGTGCCACCAGTGATGGGGGAATACAGGGAGCCCTTTCTAACTATGGCTACACCTTC
CATSDGGIQGALSNYGYTF
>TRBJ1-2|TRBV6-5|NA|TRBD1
TGTGCCAGCAGACCTACAAACAGGGGTTTTCTTTTCTTC
CASRPTNRGFLFF
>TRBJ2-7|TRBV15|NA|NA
TGTGCCACCAGCAGAGATGGGGCGGACGAGCAGTACTTC
CATSRDGADEQYF
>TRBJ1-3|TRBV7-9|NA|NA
TGTGCCAGCAGCTTAGCAGGGGATAACTCTGGAAACACCATATATTTT
CASSLAGDNSGNTIYF
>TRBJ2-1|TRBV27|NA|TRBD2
TGTGCCAGCAGTAGATCCCTCGCGGGAGTGGATGGCGATGAGCAGTTCTTC
CASSRSLAGVDGDEQFF
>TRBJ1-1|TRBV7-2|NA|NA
TGTGCCAGCAGCTTAAATAATATAGGGGCGGGAAACACTGAAGCTTTCTTT
CASSLNNIGAGNTEAFF
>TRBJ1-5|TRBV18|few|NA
TGTGCCAGCTCACCCCAGGAAAATAGCAATCAGCCCCAGCATTTT
CASSPQENSNQPQHF
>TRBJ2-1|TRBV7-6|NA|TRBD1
TGTGCCAGCAACAAGGGACAGACAAAGATCAATGAGCAGTTCTTC
CASNKGQTKINEQFF
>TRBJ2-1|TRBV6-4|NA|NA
TGTGCCAGCAGTGACACCGGGAGTCTATACAATGAGCAGTTCTTC
CASSDTGSLYNEQFF
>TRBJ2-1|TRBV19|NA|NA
TGTGCCAGTAGTATAACACAGGGATCAACGAATGAGCAGTTCTTC
CASSITQGSTNEQFF
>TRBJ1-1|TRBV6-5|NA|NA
TGTGCCGCTCGTGGGGGGACTGAAGCTTTCTTT
CAARGGTEAFF
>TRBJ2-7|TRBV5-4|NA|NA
TGTGCCAGCAGCTTGGACAGCACCTACGAGCAGTACTTC
CASSLDSTYEQYF
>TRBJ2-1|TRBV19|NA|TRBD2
TGTGCCAGTAGTATAAGGACTAGCGGGAGGAATGAGCAGTTCTTC
CASSIRTSGRNEQFF
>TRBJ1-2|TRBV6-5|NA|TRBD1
TGTGCCAGCAGTTACTCAACAGGGGAACGCTATGGCTACACCTTC
CASSYSTGERYGYTF
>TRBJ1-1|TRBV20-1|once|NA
TGCAGTGCTGGGGAGACTGAAGCTTTCTTT
CSAGETEAFF
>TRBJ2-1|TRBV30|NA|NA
TGTGCCTGGACGGGGGACGAGCAGTTCTTC
CAWTGDEQFF
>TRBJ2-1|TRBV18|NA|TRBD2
TGTGCCAGCTCACCGGGACTAGCCGATGAGCAGTTCTTC
CASSPGLADEQFF
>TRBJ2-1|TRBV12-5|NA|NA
TGTGCTAGTGGTTTCGGACAGGAGCAGTTCTTC
CASGFGQEQFF
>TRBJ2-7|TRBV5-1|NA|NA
TGCGCCAGCAGCTTCGACACCTACGAGCAGTACTTC
CASSFDTYEQYF
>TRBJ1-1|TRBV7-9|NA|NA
TGTGCCAGCAGCTCAAGGGCGTCGGACAACCATGAAGCTTTCTTT
CASSSRASDNHEAFF
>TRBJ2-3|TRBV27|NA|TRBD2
TGTGCCAGCAGTGACCCCGGAGGGCAAGCGGGATCAGATACGCAGTATTTT
CASSDPGGQAGSDTQYF
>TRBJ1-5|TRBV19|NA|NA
TGTGCCAGTAGTATTCTGGGGGCCGGCTACTATCAGCCCCAGCATTTT
CASSILGAGYYQPQHF
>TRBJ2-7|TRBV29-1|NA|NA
TGCAGCGTTGAGGGCTGGCAGGGAACAGACGAGCAGTACTTC
CSVEGWQGTDEQYF
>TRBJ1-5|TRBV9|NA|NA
TGTGCCAGCAGCGTAGGTGTCAGGCACGATCAGCCCCAGCATTTT
CASSVGVRHDQPQHF
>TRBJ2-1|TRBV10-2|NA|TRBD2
TGCGCCAGCAGGAATTGGGCTATGGCGGGGGGGACCTACAATGAGCAGTTCTTC
CASRNWAMAGGTYNEQFF
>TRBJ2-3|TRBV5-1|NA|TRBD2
TGCGCCAGCAGACGGACCGGGACTAGCTCTGATACGCAGTATTTT
CASRRTGTSSDTQYF
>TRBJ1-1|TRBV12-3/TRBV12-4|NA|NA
TGTGCCAGCAGTCCCGGACTCACCTACGGAGCTTTCTTT
CASSPGLTYGAFF
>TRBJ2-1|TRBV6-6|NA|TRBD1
TGTGCCAGCAGTTACTCCCGGGACAGGGGGACCAATGAGCAGTTCTTC
CASSYSRDRGTNEQFF
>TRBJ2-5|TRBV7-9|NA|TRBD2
TGTGCCAGCAGCCGAGGGACTAGCGGGGGGGAGACCCAGTACTTC
CASSRGTSGGETQYF